This TCR beta chain was profiled in a study of PD-L1 blockade in urothelial cancer. Study overall: Prior regimens of chemotherapy numbered 0 to 3 per patient. After treatment start, blood was analyzed at 3 weeks (second dose) and at 6 weeks.

Spiking of synthetic TCR analog templates was performed in each PCR. The protocol was immunoSEQ multiplex PCR, while the TCRdb copy is restricted to in-frame clones and leaves out a portion. The repertoire holds some 65,000 clones, with about 86% as singletons. The CDR3 totals 15 residues. Germline CDR1 is MDHEN and CDR2 is SYDVKM. Trimming removed 6 bases from V and 3 bases from J; junction bases left unmatched: 9. As for time point: pretreatment peripheral blood. Specimen: PBMCs, collected around atezolizumab (anti-PD-L1) treatment. The chain couples TRBV28 to TRBJ2-3; 7 positions match TRBD1. The receptor comes from a man in his 70s with urothelial cancer. This CDR3 reads CASSNRDSGTDTQYF. The CDR3 DNA reads as TGTGCCAGCAGCAACCGGGACAGTGGGACAGATACGCAGTATTTT.